These 31 T cell receptor beta chains came from one sample sequenced in a study of blood T cell repertoires in COVID-19 (TCRdb year 2020). Libraries came from the immunoSEQ multiplex PCR assay. The immuneACCESS repertoire file appears here via TCRdb, limited to in-frame rearrangements. These files lack a portion of the clones; in checked studies, under half of the deficit traces to unresolved V genes, and the cause of the others is not known. Present in this sample are approximately 53,000 clones, approximately 78% of which were seen just once. The ten most abundant clones make up 5.5% to 6% of the sample. The source material was PBMCs or T cells enriched from blood (not recorded which). These receptors were collected from a woman between 50 and 59 years old with acute COVID-19.

This clone has more than one count but fewer than ten. The chain recombines TRBV7-3 with TRBJ1-2, with 7 bases that match TRBD1. The CDR3 spans 15 residues. Germline trimming cut 1 base from V and 3 bases from J; bases unmatched to any gene: 5. Germline V gene data show CDR1 as SGHTA and CDR2 as FQGTGA. The CDR3 protein is CASSLIRQGDYGYTF. The DNA for the CDR3 is TGTGCCAGCAGCTTAATTAGACAGGGAGACTATGGCTACACCTTC.

V gene TRBV30 combines with J gene TRBJ2-1; the match to TRBD2 covers 8 bases. The junction had 10 bases not matched to a gene; V was cut back by 5 bases and J by 4 bases. The CDR3 is 15 residues long. Germline V gene lookup returns CDR1 GTSNPN and CDR2 SVGIG (reference sequence). CDR3 sequence: CAWSPRGGRYNEQFF. The CDR3 nucleotides read TGTGCCTGGTCCCCCCGGGGGGGCCGTTACAATGAGCAGTTCTTC.

This clone was seen only a few times. The chain employs TRBV5-1 and TRBJ1-1; D is possibly TRBD1 (6 bases). This CDR3 is built from 14 residues. Trimming left V 7 bases short and J 5 bases short, with 18 bases between. Germline-derived CDR1 and CDR2 are SGHRS and YFSETQ. The CDR3 DNA reads as TGCGCCAGCGACCGTAGGGGGGAGGGGACTGAAGCTTTCTTT. Encoded protein: CASDRRGEGTEAFF.

The chain recombines TRBV18 with TRBJ1-2, with no clear D. The CDR3 is 13 amino acids. Germline assignment: CDR1 KGHSH and CDR2 LQKENI. Trimming shortened V by 6 bases and J by 7 bases, and 15 bases separated the two germline ends. CDR3 region: CASSPSHSSGYTF. CDR3 sequence (DNA): TGTGCCAGCTCGCCGTCACACTCTAGTGGCTACACCTTC.

This clone turned up a few times. J is TRBJ2-1 and V is TRBV28, with TRBD2 matching 11 bases. Trimming removed 9 bases from V and 7 bases from J; junction bases left unmatched: 5. Germline assignment: CDR1 MDHEN and CDR2 SYDVKM. This CDR3 region has 13 residues. The CDR3 bases are TGTGCCAGTAGCGGGGGGGCCTTGAATGAGCAGTTCTTC. It translates to CASSGGALNEQFF.

The genes are TRBV5-4 and TRBJ1-1, with D possibly being TRBD1 (5 bases). The ends were cut back, 3 bases at V and 2 bases at J, with 14 bases in the middle. This CDR3 is 15 amino acids long. CDR1 is SGHNT and CDR2 is YYREEE in the germline V gene (reference sequence). The CDR3 spells CASSSGGGINTEAFF. The CDR3 DNA sequence: TGTGCCAGCAGCTCTGGGGGGGGTATCAACACTGAAGCTTTCTTT.

V usage is TRBV6-5 and J usage is TRBJ2-7; D not certain. This CDR3 contains 15 residues. The germline gives CDR1 MNHEY, CDR2 SVGAGI. Trimming took 6 bases from V and 3 from J, leaving 18 bases between them. CDR3 loop: CASRLQPGSYYEQYF. CDR3 sequence (DNA): TGTGCCAGCAGGCTCCAGCCCGGGTCCTACTACGAGCAGTACTTC.

This clone was seen just once. The chain recombines TRBV3-1 (or the pseudogene TRBV3-2) with TRBJ1-2, with 7 bases identical to TRBD1. The germline CDR1 and CDR2 sequences are LGHDT and YNNKEL (reference sequence). The CDR3 totals 13 residues. V lost 4 bases, J lost 2 bases, and 1 base stayed unmatched. Here the CDR3 reads CASSPGQNYGYTF. Written as DNA, the CDR3 is TGTGCCAGCAGCCCGGGACAGAACTATGGCTACACCTTC.

The chain carries TRBV10-3 and TRBJ1-2, with D hard to call. CDR1 and CDR2 from the germline V gene are ENHRY and SYGVKD. Trimming removed 7 bases from V and 3 bases from J, with 9 bases in between. This CDR3 has 12 amino acids. CDR3 region: CAIMGSDYGYTF. For the CDR3, the DNA is TGTGCCATCATGGGGAGCGACTATGGCTACACCTTC.

The chain couples TRBV9 to TRBJ2-1, with 9 positions matching TRBD2. V was pared by 0 bases and J by 9 bases, with 13 bases of the junction left unmatched. The CDR3 covers 17 residues. CDR1 and CDR2 from the germline V gene are SGDLS and YYNGEE. DNA for the CDR3: TGTGCCAGCAGCGTAGGTCCAGCGGGGGGCCAAGGAGGTGAGCAGTTCTTC. Amino acids: CASSVGPAGGQGGEQFF.

This clone was counted once. The chain's CDR3 is CASSAGYIGEKLFF. The CDR3 DNA sequence: TGTGCCAGCAGCGCCGGGTATATCGGTGAAAAACTGTTTTTT. This chain joins TRBV7-8 and TRBJ1-4; D call uncertain. Germline-derived CDR1 and CDR2 are SGHVS and FQNEAQ. The CDR3 is 14 residues long. The V gene lost 5 bases and the J gene lost 7 bases, with 14 bases spanning the gap.

This clone showed up just a few times. The J gene is TRBJ1-1, the V gene TRBV5-4, with D uncertain. V was pared by 0 bases and J by 5 bases, with 11 bases between. The CDR3 loop spans 14 amino acids. Germline V lookup: CDR1 SGHNT, CDR2 YYREEE (reference sequence). The DNA of the CDR3 is TGTGCCAGCAGCTTGGCGATTCAGATGACTGAAGCTTTCTTT. It yields the protein CASSLAIQMTEAFF. The full variable domain, rest sourced from reference TRBV5-4 and TRBJ1-1, is ETGVTQSPTHLIKTRGQQVTLRCSSQSGHNTVSWYQQALGQGPQFIFQYYREEENGRGNFPPRFSGLQFPNYSSELNVNALELDDSALYLCASSLAIQMTEAFFGQGTRLTVV.

CDR3 sequence (DNA): TGTGCCAGCAGCTTAGTAAGCGAGCAGTTCTTC. It encodes CASSLVSEQFF. V usage is TRBV11-2 and J usage is TRBJ2-1, with D hard to call. Germline V gives CDR1 SGHAT, CDR2 FQNNGV. Between the trimmed V and J ends, which lost 1 base and 10 bases, there was a span of 5 bases. CDR3 size: 11 residues.

The chain combines TRBV4-1 with TRBJ1-1; D might be TRBD1 (6 bases). CDR3 length: 14 amino acids. With 1 base removed from V and 7 bases from J, the gap between germline ends came to 13 bases. CDR1 is MGHRA, CDR2 YSYEKL, per germline. The CDR3 DNA reads as TGCGCCAGCAGCCAAGGGGTCAGGGGAAGTGAAGCTTTCTTT. Translating gives CASSQGVRGSEAFF.

V gene TRBV10-1 combines with J gene TRBJ1-2; 8 nucleotides align to TRBD1. Germline V gene sequence: CDR1 WNHNN, CDR2 SYGVQD (reference sequence). This CDR3 contains 15 residues. The J segment lost 8 bases and the V segment lost 6 bases, leaving 14 bases of the junction unmatched. CDR3 nucleotides: TGCGCCAGCAGCCTCGGACAGGGAGGGAGTAGAGGCTACACCTTC. It translates to CASSLGQGGSRGYTF.

V gene TRBV6-1 combines with J gene TRBJ1-1; 11 positions agree with TRBD1. CDR3 length: 16 residues. CDR1 MNHNS and CDR2 SASEGT come from the germline V gene. Trimming cost V 0 bases and J 5 bases; bases outside gene matches: 5. The CDR3 protein is CASSEAGQGAWTEAFF. CDR3 sequence (DNA): TGTGCCAGCAGTGAAGCCGGACAGGGGGCTTGGACTGAAGCTTTCTTT.

V usage is TRBV12-5 and J usage is TRBJ2-3; 10 positions match TRBD1. Per germline, CDR1 LGHNT and CDR2 FRNRAP. V trimming: 5 bases; J trimming: 2 bases; junction bases outside the gene matches: 4. The CDR3 length is 15 residues. Written as DNA, the CDR3 is TGTGCTAGTGGTACGGGACAGGGGCACACAGATACGCAGTATTTT. It codes for CASGTGQGHTDTQYF.

The chain recombines TRBV29-1 with TRBJ2-5; D is unclear. Between the trimmed V and J ends, which lost 8 bases and 2 bases, there was a span of 12 bases. This CDR3 spans 12 amino acids. Germline CDR1 and CDR2: SQVTM and ANQGSEA. In nucleotides, the CDR3 is TGCAGCCTTCGAGGCCCTCAAGAGACCCAGTACTTC. Amino acids: CSLRGPQETQYF.

In DNA, the CDR3 is TGCAGCGCCGAACTAGCGGGCTACAATGAGCAGTTCTTC. It translates to CSAELAGYNEQFF. This sequence joins TRBV29-1 and TRBJ2-1; 9 nucleotides agree with TRBD2. The CDR3 contains 13 residues. With V trimmed by 7 bases and J by 3 bases, 4 bases remained unmatched. Germline V gives CDR1 SQVTM, CDR2 ANQGSEA.

The chain links TRBV6-5 to TRBJ2-1; possible D gene TRBD2, 6 bases. The V end was cut by 5 bases, the J end by 2 bases, with 13 bases between. Germline CDR1 reads MNHEY; CDR2 reads SVGAGI. CDR3 length: 15 amino acids. Here the CDR3 reads CASSPPGLTYNEQFF. The CDR3 DNA reads TGTGCCAGCAGTCCCCCGGGACTCACCTACAATGAGCAGTTCTTC.

The chain uses TRBV6-4 and TRBJ1-1; D possibly corresponds to TRBD1 (5 bases). The CDR3 length is 13 residues. The V end was cut by 3 bases, the J end by 3 bases, with 8 bases between. The germline V gene encodes CDR1 MRHNA and CDR2 SNTAGT. The CDR3 DNA follows: TGTGCCAGCAGTGAACAGGCAGACACTGAAGCTTTCTTT. This gives the protein CASSEQADTEAFF.

By frequency in the sample, this clone is medium-sized. V gene TRBV11-3 combines with J gene TRBJ2-2; D is ambiguous. V shed 2 bases and J shed 1 base, with 5 bases lying between them. The CDR3 consists of 14 residues. The germline gives CDR1 SGHNT, CDR2 YENEEA. The CDR3 region has the DNA TGTGCCAGCAGCTTATCCCGGAACACCGGGGAGCTGTTTTTT. Protein sequence: CASSLSRNTGELFF.

The V and J genes are TRBV3-1 (or the pseudogene TRBV3-2) and TRBJ1-3; D call uncertain. Germline lookup yields CDR1 LGHDT and CDR2 YNNKEL (reference sequence). The CDR3 sequence is 15 residues long. V was shortened by 0 bases and J by 0 bases, with 6 bases between the two germline ends. The DNA for the CDR3 is TGTGCCAGCAGCCAAGACAGAACCTCTGGAAACACCATATATTTT. Protein product: CASSQDRTSGNTIYF.

Written as DNA, the CDR3 is TGTGCCAGCAGTTGGCGACATAATAGCAATCAGCCCCAGCATTTT. This codes for CASSWRHNSNQPQHF. The V call is TRBV6-5, the J call TRBJ1-5; the D is unclear. Trimming removed 4 bases at V and 0 bases at J, with 10 bases between. Per germline, CDR1 MNHEY and CDR2 SVGAGI. The CDR3 totals 15 residues.

The chain is built from TRBV4-1 and TRBJ2-5, with 9 bases aligning to TRBD2. CDR1 and CDR2 from the germline V gene are MGHRA and YSYEKL. This CDR3 contains 15 residues. The junction had 11 bases not matched to a gene; V was cut back by 7 bases and J by 5 bases. The CDR3 loop reads CASTRAGGHRETQYF. The CDR3 DNA follows: TGCGCCAGCACCAGAGCGGGGGGCCACAGGGAGACCCAGTACTTC.

V gene TRBV28 combines with J gene TRBJ2-7, with 10 bases that match TRBD2. V was clipped by 7 bases and J by 2 bases; unmatched bases: 17. This CDR3 region has 18 residues. Germline assignment: CDR1 MDHEN and CDR2 SYDVKM. The CDR3 region is CASKLASGGSGPTYEQYF. DNA of the CDR3: TGTGCCAGCAAATTAGCTAGCGGGGGTTCGGGGCCTACCTACGAGCAGTACTTC.

The V call is TRBV9, the J call TRBJ1-6; 7 bases map to TRBD1. The J segment lost 8 bases and the V segment lost 3 bases, leaving 8 bases of the junction unmatched. The CDR3 length is 15 residues. Germline values: CDR1 SGDLS, CDR2 YYNGEE. The CDR3 sequence: CASSGTGDVDSPLHF. CDR3 in DNA: TGTGCCAGCAGCGGCACAGGGGATGTGGATTCACCCCTCCACTTT.

This sequence joins TRBV6-5 and TRBJ2-5, with D perhaps TRBD1 (6 bases). Germline V gene lookup returns CDR1 MNHEY and CDR2 SVGAGI. Trimming removed 0 bases at V and 1 base at J, with 9 bases between. CDR3 size: 15 residues. In DNA, the CDR3 is TGTGCCAGCAGTTACTCGGGGACACTCCAAGAGACCCAGTACTTC. It is translated as CASSYSGTLQETQYF.

The CDR3 DNA reads as TGTGCCAGCAGCTTTCAGCGGGGTGCGGGGAGGTACAATGAGCAGTTCTTC. Amino acids: CASSFQRGAGRYNEQFF. The V gene is TRBV5-6, the J gene TRBJ2-1; 7 nucleotides align to TRBD2. There are 17 residues in the CDR3. Germline CDR1 SGHDT, CDR2 YYEEEE. V was pared by 2 bases and J by 4 bases, with 12 bases of the junction left unmatched.

The chain is built from TRBV30 and TRBJ1-2; the D is unclear. CDR1 GTSNPN and CDR2 SVGIG come from the germline V gene (reference sequence). Trimming removed 3 bases at V and 7 bases at J, with 18 bases between. This CDR3 spans 14 amino acids. As DNA, the CDR3 is TGTGCCTGGAGCCCATCTGTGTTTTACTCTGGCTACACCTTC. Translated: CAWSPSVFYSGYTF.

This sequence joins TRBV5-1 and TRBJ1-2, with D maybe TRBD1 (5 bases). The germline gives CDR1 SGHRS, CDR2 YFSETQ. The CDR3 totals 14 residues. V was trimmed by 1 base and J by 6 bases, leaving 13 bases between them. Here the CDR3 DNA reads TGCGCCAGCAGCTTGACCGGGGGAGCGAATGGCTACACCTTC. Its translation is CASSLTGGANGYTF.